The 23 T cell receptor beta chains reported below all come from one sample, sequenced in a study of beta chain features in type 1 diabetes. Expressed TCRB transcripts were sequenced after all isolated RNA was converted to cDNA. Repertoires were generated with immunoSEQ multiplex PCR, while TCRdb's copy carries only in-frame clones and drops some. Altogether about 320,000 clones are present, around 15% being singletons, with the ten largest covering roughly 7%. Sequencing input: central memory CD4+ T cells from blood. These receptors came from a man aged 30 to 39 in good health.

This chain links TRBV10-3 with TRBJ1-3; D is uncertain. V was clipped by 6 bases and J by 0 bases, with 9 bases between them. This CDR3 has 14 residues. CDR1 and CDR2 (germline): ENHRY, SYGVKD. CDR3 amino acids: CAISRESSGNTIYF. CDR3 sequence (DNA): TGTGCCATCAGCCGGGAGAGCTCTGGAAACACCATATATTTT.

The V call is TRBV7-6, the J call TRBJ2-1; 9 bases fit TRBD2. This CDR3 comprises 16 residues. V was pared by 0 bases and J by 2 bases, with 2 bases of the junction left unmatched. Germline V lookup: CDR1 SGHVS, CDR2 FNYEAQ. CDR3 nucleotides: TGTGCCAGCAGCTTAGCTAGCGGGGGTGCCTACAATGAGCAGTTCTTC. Translating it yields CASSLASGGAYNEQFF.

This rearrangement joins TRBV4-3 to TRBJ1-1; TRBD1 matches at 8 bases. Germline trimming cut 3 bases from V and 4 bases from J; bases unmatched to any gene: 7. This CDR3 has 15 residues. CDR1 and CDR2 from the germline V gene are LGHNA and YSLEER. As DNA, the CDR3 is TGCGCCAGCAGCCACGACAGGGGTAGGGCCACTGAAGCTTTCTTT. It encodes CASSHDRGRATEAFF.

This clone appeared a few times. The chain is built from TRBV7-2 and TRBJ1-3, with D maybe TRBD1 (6 bases). CDR3 length equals 14 residues. The V gene's germline CDR1 is SGHTA and CDR2 FQGNSA. V dropped 5 bases and J dropped 8 bases, with 16 bases sitting between them. For the CDR3, the DNA is TGTGCCAGCAGCATTTGGGACAACTTATACACCATATATTTT. This sequence encodes CASSIWDNLYTIYF.

The chain joins TRBV11-3 to TRBJ2-4; 7 bases are a match to TRBD1. The germline V gene has CDR1 SGHNT and CDR2 YENEEA. With V trimmed by 0 bases and J by 1 base, 6 bases remained unmatched. There are 17 residues in the CDR3. Here the CDR3 DNA reads TGTGCCAGCAGCTTAGATCGACAGGGTAATGCCAAAAACATTCAGTACTTC. Amino acid sequence: CASSLDRQGNAKNIQYF.

This clone was counted a few times. The rearrangement uses TRBV19 and TRBJ2-5; D may be TRBD2 (5 bases). The CDR3 is 18 residues long. Germline V gene data show CDR1 as LNHDA and CDR2 as SQIVND (reference sequence). With 6 bases removed from V and 2 bases from J, the gap between germline ends came to 25 bases. CDR3 DNA sequence: TGTGCCAGTAGCCTCGACCACCGCGGGTATGTGGAACAAGAGACCCAGTACTTC. Amino acid sequence: CASSLDHRGYVEQETQYF.

This clone was seen ten or more times. V usage is TRBV18 and J usage is TRBJ2-3; TRBD2 aligns across 7 bases. The V gene end was trimmed by 8 bases and the J gene end by 4 bases; junction bases not matched to a gene: 12. There are 15 residues in the CDR3. Germline V gene sequence: CDR1 KGHSH, CDR2 LQKENI. CDR3 DNA sequence: TGTGCCAGCCTTTCCACCAGCGGGATGCCAGATACGCAGTATTTT. Translated, it gives CASLSTSGMPDTQYF.

This clone came up a few times. The V gene is TRBV15, the J gene TRBJ1-2; 8 bases line up with TRBD1. J gave up 2 bases and V 3 bases, and 8 bases lay outside the gene matches. The CDR3 is 16 amino acids. The V gene's germline CDR1 is LNHNV and CDR2 YYDKDF (reference sequence). The CDR3 coding sequence is TGTGCCACCAGCAGGAACCCGGGACAGGAGAACTATGGCTACACCTTC. Its translation is CATSRNPGQENYGYTF.

On this clone: One junction end does not reproduce the germline sequence, and a read error may be involved. The V and J genes are TRBV2 and TRBJ2-4; perhaps TRBD2 as D (6 bases). Germline assignment: CDR1 SNHLY and CDR2 FYNNEI. The CDR3 extends over 14 amino acids. The CDR3 region has the DNA TGTGCCAGCAGCGAAGCGGGTCGTCAAAACATTCAGTACTTC. The encoded protein is CASSEAGRQNIQYF.

The table lists this clone with a few counts. The chain links TRBV5-1 to TRBJ2-5; TRBD1 aligns across 8 bases. With the DNA end fitting TRBJ2-7 better, the J assignment may be wrong. Germline V gene lookup returns CDR1 SGHRS and CDR2 YFSETQ. There are 17 residues in the CDR3. In DNA form, the CDR3 reads TGCGCCAGCAGCTTTACCGGGACAGGCAAAAAATGGGACGAGCAGTACTTC. This gives the protein CASSFTGTGKKWDEQYF.

This clone has more than one count but fewer than ten. V and J are TRBV29-1 and TRBJ1-1; TRBD1 agrees at 10 bases. This CDR3 region has 12 residues. The V gene's germline CDR1 is SQVTM and CDR2 ANQGSEA. J gave up 4 bases and V 7 bases, and 3 bases lay outside the gene matches. In nucleotides, the CDR3 is TGCAGCGCCGACAGGGGGCCCACTGAAGCTTTCTTT. Its protein is CSADRGPTEAFF.

The V and J genes are TRBV9 and TRBJ1-1; TRBD1 is a possible D gene (5 bases). V lost 3 bases to trimming and J lost 5 bases, with 11 bases between them. This CDR3 has 13 amino acids. The germline gives CDR1 SGDLS, CDR2 YYNGEE. CDR3 sequence: CASSASGYTEAFF. CDR3 coding DNA: TGTGCCAGCAGCGCATCAGGGTATACTGAAGCTTTCTTT.

This clone has more than one count but fewer than ten. V and J are TRBV7-9 and TRBJ2-2; TRBD1 matches 8 bases. Per the germline V gene, CDR1 is SEHNR and CDR2 is FQNEAQ (reference sequence). J was trimmed by 5 bases and V by 6 bases; bases with no gene match: 5. The CDR3 is 14 amino acids. DNA of the CDR3: TGTGCCAGCAGTATTCGACAGGGGACCGGGGAGCTGTTTTTT. Protein product: CASSIRQGTGELFF.

The chain links TRBV9 to TRBJ2-1; TRBD2 aligns across 10 bases. CDR3 size: 15 residues. The J segment lost 9 bases and the V segment lost 0 bases, leaving 6 bases of the junction unmatched. Germline V gene lookup returns CDR1 SGDLS and CDR2 YYNGEE. The CDR3 protein is CASSVAAGGISEQFF. In DNA form, the CDR3 reads TGTGCCAGCAGCGTAGCAGCGGGGGGGATCTCTGAGCAGTTCTTC.

This clone was counted a few times. J is TRBJ2-5 and V is TRBV5-1; maybe TRBD1 (6 bases). Trimming removed 0 bases from V and 4 bases from J, with 10 bases in between. CDR3 length: 14 amino acids. The germline V gene has CDR1 SGHRS and CDR2 YFSETQ. The CDR3 DNA reads as TGCGCCAGCAGCTTGGGCAGGGGACGAGAGACCCAGTACTTC. The encoded protein is CASSLGRGRETQYF.

The DNA for the CDR3 is TGTGCCAGCAGCCAGGTAGCGACAGATACGCAGTATTTT. Its protein product is CASSQVATDTQYF. This chain links TRBV9 with TRBJ2-3; D is possibly TRBD2 (5 bases). V was cut by 4 bases and J by 3 bases, with 9 bases left in between. This CDR3 spans 13 amino acids. CDR1 is SGDLS, CDR2 YYNGEE, per germline.

A word on this clone: The sample has other DNA sequences that encode this CDR3 too. The V gene is TRBV18, the J gene TRBJ1-1, with D unresolved. The CDR3 has 13 residues. V gave up 2 bases and J gave up 4 bases, with 8 bases separating them. In germline, CDR1 is KGHSH, CDR2 LQKENI. The DNA for the CDR3 is TGTGCCAGCTCACCAGGTTCAGGCACTGAAGCTTTCTTT. Amino acids: CASSPGSGTEAFF. The full variable domain, rest sourced from reference TRBV18 and TRBJ1-1, is NAGVMQNPRHLVRRRGQEARLRCSPMKGHSHVYWYRQLPEEGLKFMVYLQKENIIDESGMPKERFSAEFPKEGPSILRIQQVVRGDSAAYFCASSPGSGTEAFFGQGTRLTVV.

This clone was found a few times. The V call is TRBV11-2, the J call TRBJ2-3, with a possible D match to TRBD1 (5 bases). There are 15 residues in the CDR3. Germline assignment: CDR1 SGHAT and CDR2 FQNNGV. Trimming removed 8 bases from V and 0 bases from J, with 15 bases in between. The CDR3 nucleotides are TGTGCCAGCGGAAGGGGTCTCCATAGCACAGATACGCAGTATTTT. Residues: CASGRGLHSTDTQYF. Complete variable domain (other parts from reference TRBV11-2 and TRBJ2-3): EAGVAQSPRYKIIEKRQSVAFWCNPISGHATLYWYQQILGQGPKLLIQFQNNGVVDDSQLPKDRFSAERLKGVDSTLKIQPAKLEDSAVYLCASGRGLHSTDTQYFGPGTRLTVL.

This clone was counted a few times. The genes are TRBV18 and TRBJ2-3, with TRBD1 identical over 9 bases. J lost 4 bases, V lost 3 bases, and 11 bases had no gene match. Germline loops: CDR1 KGHSH, CDR2 LQKENI. CDR3 length: 17 amino acids. In nucleotides, the CDR3 is TGTGCCAGCTCACCCCTACCTCGGACAGGGGTAGCAGATACGCAGTATTTT. It codes for CASSPLPRTGVADTQYF.

This clone has a handful of counts. The rearrangement links TRBV28 to TRBJ1-3; D not certain. The CDR3 is 15 amino acids. CDR1 and CDR2 from the germline V gene are MDHEN and SYDVKM. Trimming took off 2 bases at V and 7 bases at J, with 15 bases between the two ends. The CDR3 sequence is CASSLVDGNRNTIYF. CDR3 nucleotide sequence: TGTGCCAGCAGTTTAGTCGACGGGAATCGGAACACCATATATTTT.

This clone has just a few counts. The chain links TRBV6-1 to TRBJ1-5; D unresolved. Germline V gene data show CDR1 as MNHNS and CDR2 as SASEGT. There are 12 residues in the CDR3. V shed 4 bases and J shed 2 bases, with 3 bases lying between them. The CDR3 nucleotides read TGTGCCAGCAGTGCTGGCAATCAGCCCCAGCATTTT. Residues: CASSAGNQPQHF.

The chain couples TRBV19 to TRBJ2-7; a weak D match, TRBD1 (6 bases). V was cut by 5 bases and J by 3 bases, with 17 bases left in between. This CDR3 comprises 15 residues. CDR1 is LNHDA and CDR2 is SQIVND in the germline V gene (reference sequence). The CDR3 sequence is CASSQARDTYYEQYV. The DNA for the CDR3 is TGTGCCAGTAGTCAAGCACGGGACACCTACTACGAGCAGTACGTC.

The rearrangement links TRBV4-2 to TRBJ1-1; no clear D. This CDR3 is 14 amino acids long. With 4 bases removed from V and 4 bases from J, the gap between germline ends came to 13 bases. Germline-derived CDR1 and CDR2 are LGHNA and YNFKEQ. CDR3 sequence reads: CASSRNIGSTEAFF. The CDR3 DNA follows: TGTGCCAGCAGCCGAAACATTGGATCCACTGAAGCTTTCTTT.